This T cell receptor beta chain was obtained from a study of T cells in Graves' hyperthyroidism and ophthalmopathy. At the level of the study: Pretreatment peripheral blood was obtained at initial diagnosis.

In this sample, this clonotype turned up a few times. Its antigen remains unidentified. Given a much more abundant clone one base away, this may be a read error. Using RNA transcripts as the source, TCR beta CDR3 regions were amplified. A set of HTBI primers served as the primers for a first-round RT-PCR of the TCR CDR3. MiXCR was run by TCRdb on the multiplex PCR reads, yielding one entry per CDR3 protein. The data contain a few hundred thousand distinct CDR3 sequences, less than 15% of them singletons. The study, taken as a whole, reports: Also found in blood were most expanded thyroid clonotypes above 0.001.

This CDR3 is built from 16 residues. Patients were excluded because of uncontrolled infection, other autoimmune disease, pregnancy or lactation. PBMCs stemmed from over 7.5 ml fresh peripheral blood. The chain links TRBV12-3 or TRBV12-4 to TRBJ2-2, with D perhaps TRBD2 (5 bases). This TCR was sampled from a woman in her 40s with Graves' hyperthyroidism. The sequenced sample consisted of blood. CDR3 sequence (DNA): TGTGCCAGCAGTGACAAGTCAGACCTAGTCCCCGGGGAGCTGTCTTTT. It encodes CASSDKSDLVPGELSF.